This record covers a single TCR beta chain. These data belong to a study of tumor T cells in aggressive B-cell lymphoma. The germline V and J ends were trimmed by 7 bases and 7 bases, with 18 bases remaining between them. Germline V gene lookup returns CDR1 SEHNR and CDR2 FQNEAQ (reference sequence). CDR3 length: 14 amino acids. Measured with immunoSEQ multiplex PCR; TCRdb has only the in-frame clones, and not every one. The sample has about 5,600 clones; about 70% are singletons. This TCR came from an adult with diffuse large B cell lymphoma. The material sequenced was tumor tissue. The genes are TRBV7-9 and TRBJ2-3; D perhaps matches TRBD2 (5 bases). The CDR3 region has the DNA TGTGCCAGCATCGATGCCGGGGTCCCCCATACGCAGTATTTT. This gives the protein CASIDAGVPHTQYF.